A single sample gave rise to the 21 T cell receptor beta chains below, sequenced in a study of shared clonotypes between healthy human individuals (dated by TCRdb to the early 2020s). Library creation used the immunoSEQ multiplex PCR assay. Not all clones reach the TCRdb copy of this immuneACCESS table, which keeps in-frame sequences only. Checked studies attribute under half of the gap to unresolved V genes and leave the rest unexplained. The sample includes just over 2,000,000 clones, with roughly 96% observed a single time. 0.13% of the sample comes from the top ten. Sequencing was done on a sample of naive CD4+ T cells sorted from blood. The cell subset or site label here, explained by the study, means: CD45RA+ positively selected. These receptors all come from a man aged 18 to 35 in good health.

This sequence joins TRBV18 and TRBJ1-3, with unresolved D. The germline V gene has CDR1 KGHSH and CDR2 LQKENI. Trimming took off 4 bases at V and 0 bases at J, with 16 bases between the two ends. The CDR3 totals 17 residues. The chain's CDR3 is CASSLILGDSSGNTIYF. The CDR3 bases are TGTGCCAGCTCACTAATTCTAGGTGATAGCTCTGGAAACACCATATATTTT.

The V call is TRBV27, the J call TRBJ1-6; D is undetermined. The V gene lost 9 bases and the J gene lost 5 bases, with 11 bases spanning the gap. Germline assignment: CDR1 MNHEY and CDR2 SMNVEV (reference sequence). The CDR3 totals 13 residues. CDR3 amino acids: CASSRENNSPLHF. CDR3 DNA sequence: TGTGCCAGTTCGAGGGAAAATAATTCACCCCTCCACTTT.

V and J are TRBV9 and TRBJ1-2, with TRBD1 identical over 7 bases. There are 15 residues in the CDR3. V was pared by 3 bases and J by 4 bases, with 9 bases of the junction left unmatched. The germline V gene has CDR1 SGDLS and CDR2 YYNGEE. The CDR3 DNA reads as TGTGCCAGCAGCGAGGGGACAGTGGGAGTCTATGGCTACACCTTC. This codes for CASSEGTVGVYGYTF.

The chain carries TRBV5-8 and TRBJ2-1; 7 nucleotides match TRBD2. V trimming: 5 bases; J trimming: 6 bases; junction bases outside the gene matches: 8. Germline V gene sequence: CDR1 SGHTS, CDR2 YDEGEE. The CDR3 loop spans 14 amino acids. The DNA of the CDR3 is TGTGCCAGCAGTCCCGCACAGCGGGGCAATGAGCAGTTCTTC. Its protein is CASSPAQRGNEQFF.

J is TRBJ2-7 and V is TRBV15; TRBD2 matches 11 bases. The junction had 6 bases not matched to a gene; V was cut back by 0 bases and J by 2 bases. The CDR3 has 17 amino acids. Germline CDR1 and CDR2: LNHNV and YYDKDF (reference sequence). The CDR3 DNA is TGTGCCACCAGCAGAGATTTCGGGACTAGCGGTACCTACGAGCAGTACTTC. Its protein is CATSRDFGTSGTYEQYF.

This chain connects TRBV28 to TRBJ1-5; TRBD1 is a possible D gene (6 bases). Germline-derived CDR1 and CDR2 are MDHEN and SYDVKM. Trimming took 10 bases from V and 0 from J, leaving 16 bases between them. This CDR3 contains 15 residues. The CDR3 DNA is TGTGCCACCGCCCTAGGGGGGTCTAGCAATCAGCCCCAGCATTTT. Its translation: CATALGGSSNQPQHF.

The chain is built from TRBV6-1 and TRBJ1-2; D gene unclear. The germline V gene has CDR1 MNHNS and CDR2 SASEGT. Trimming took off 8 bases at V and 3 bases at J, with 19 bases between the two ends. CDR3 length: 15 amino acids. CDR3 region: CASSSELQLHYGYTF. CDR3 DNA sequence: TGTGCCAGCTCGTCCGAGCTACAGCTACACTATGGCTACACCTTC.

The chain couples TRBV10-3 to TRBJ1-1; 7 nucleotides match TRBD1. In germline, CDR1 is ENHRY, CDR2 SYGVKD. The CDR3 consists of 13 residues. Trimming at V came to 10 bases and at J to 4 bases, leaving 9 bases not matched to a gene. CDR3 sequence reads: CATQGVSGTEAFF. CDR3 nucleotide sequence: TGTGCCACCCAGGGGGTTTCAGGCACTGAAGCTTTCTTT.

This sequence joins TRBV6-6 and TRBJ2-7, with D perhaps TRBD1 or TRBD2 (5 bases each). V was cut by 6 bases and J by 3 bases, with 18 bases left in between. The length of the CDR3 is 15 residues. The V gene's germline CDR1 is MNHNY and CDR2 SVGAGI (reference sequence). CDR3 sequence (DNA): TGTGCCAGCAGCCCTCTTGGGACGGGGATCTACGAGCAGTACTTC. Translation: CASSPLGTGIYEQYF.

CDR3 sequence: CASTLQGLSSGNTIYF. In DNA, the CDR3 is TGTGCCAGTACCCTACAGGGTCTCAGCTCTGGAAACACCATATATTTT. The V gene is TRBV19, the J gene TRBJ1-3; possibly TRBD1 for D (6 bases). Trimming shortened V by 7 bases and J by 0 bases, and 16 bases separated the two germline ends. Germline assignment: CDR1 LNHDA and CDR2 SQIVND (reference sequence). The CDR3 runs 16 residues.

The chain uses TRBV19 and TRBJ2-1, with TRBD1 matching 8 bases. V gave up 6 bases and J gave up 4 bases; unmatched junction bases: 8. CDR1 is LNHDA and CDR2 is SQIVND in the germline V gene (reference sequence). This CDR3 spans 15 amino acids. In DNA form, the CDR3 reads TGTGCCAGTAGCAGGGGGCCCCTAGGATACAATGAGCAGTTCTTC. This codes for CASSRGPLGYNEQFF.

The rearrangement joins TRBV2 to TRBJ2-7; 10 bases line up with TRBD1. Germline-derived CDR1 and CDR2 are SNHLY and FYNNEI. The CDR3 sequence is 14 residues long. The V and J ends lost 3 bases and 5 bases, in that order; junction bases with no gene match: 4. This CDR3 is CASSDRDRGHEQYF. CDR3 coding DNA: TGTGCCAGCAGTGACCGGGACAGGGGCCACGAGCAGTACTTC.

The V and J genes are TRBV4-2 and TRBJ2-3; TRBD1 might be the D (5 bases). CDR1 LGHNA and CDR2 YNFKEQ come from the germline V gene. CDR3 length equals 16 residues. Deletions cut 0 bases from V and 5 bases from J, with 15 bases between. Here the CDR3 reads CASSQEWGPSGDTQYF. In nucleotides, the CDR3 is TGTGCCAGCAGCCAAGAATGGGGCCCGTCAGGAGATACGCAGTATTTT.

The chain links TRBV9 to TRBJ2-7; D tentatively reads TRBD1 or TRBD2 (5 bases each). The CDR3 is 13 residues long. Germline loops: CDR1 SGDLS, CDR2 YYNGEE. V lost 7 bases, J lost 0 bases, and 11 bases lay in between. The DNA for the CDR3 is TGTGCCAGCTCTGGGACCACCTCCTACGAGCAGTACTTC. Translation: CASSGTTSYEQYF.

This clone was picked up one time. The CDR3 DNA sequence: TGTGCCAGCAGCCCCCCGGGACAGGGCAGGGATAATTCACCCCTCCACTTT. Translation gives CASSPPGQGRDNSPLHF. V and J are TRBV7-2 and TRBJ1-6; 9 bases fit TRBD1. The CDR3 consists of 17 residues. V lost 5 bases and J lost 5; bases outside the gene matches: 10. CDR1 and CDR2 (germline): SGHTA, FQGNSA.

The J gene is TRBJ1-2, the V gene TRBV30; 8 nucleotides match TRBD1. Germline lookup yields CDR1 GTSNPN and CDR2 SVGIG (reference sequence). J lost 8 bases, V lost 6 bases, and 8 bases had no gene match. This CDR3 is 12 amino acids long. The CDR3, as DNA: TGTGCCTGCCCGGACAGGGCTTCGGGCTACACCTTC. Residues: CACPDRASGYTF.

As to this clone: The sample contains more than one DNA sequence encoding this CDR3. The chain recombines TRBV18 with TRBJ1-3; D not certain. Trimming pared 3 bases from V and 3 bases from J, leaving 6 bases between. This CDR3 spans 13 amino acids. CDR1 KGHSH and CDR2 LQKENI come from the germline V gene. CDR3 sequence reads: CASSPKGGNTIYF. Here the CDR3 DNA reads TGTGCCAGCTCACCGAAAGGTGGAAACACCATATATTTT.

The chain has TRBV10-1 and TRBJ1-2, with D possibly TRBD1 on 6 matching bases. Germline-derived CDR1 and CDR2 are WNHNN and SYGVQD (reference sequence). Trimming took off 6 bases at V and 1 base at J, with 30 bases between the two ends. The CDR3 consists of 20 residues. The CDR3 loop is CASRPQSGMTGALGNYGYTF. CDR3 sequence (DNA): TGCGCCAGCAGGCCCCAGTCGGGGATGACGGGGGCGCTAGGTAACTATGGCTACACCTTC.

This clone was detected only once. The chain links TRBV9 to TRBJ2-7, with unresolved D. With 1 base removed from V and 2 bases from J, the gap between germline ends came to 13 bases. The V gene's germline CDR1 is SGDLS and CDR2 YYNGEE. The length of the CDR3 is 15 residues. The CDR3 nucleotides read TGTGCCAGCAGCGTAAGCCCGGGCCTAGCCTACGAGCAGTACTTC. Translation: CASSVSPGLAYEQYF.

This CDR3 reads CATSRDLAATGGYTF. CDR3 in DNA: TGTGCCACCAGCAGAGATTTGGCGGCTACTGGTGGCTACACCTTC. The V and J genes are TRBV15 and TRBJ1-2; no reliable D call. Germline-derived CDR1 and CDR2 are LNHNV and YYDKDF (reference sequence). The length of the CDR3 is 15 residues. V lost 0 bases, J lost 7 bases, and 15 bases lay in between.

The rearrangement links TRBV28 to TRBJ1-2; TRBD1 agrees at 7 bases. The CDR3 runs 15 residues. J gave up 2 bases and V 4 bases, and 7 bases lay outside the gene matches. Looked up from germline, CDR1 is MDHEN and CDR2 is SYDVKM. This chain's CDR3 is CASSSETTGNYGYTF. CDR3 nucleotide sequence: TGTGCCAGCAGTTCCGAGACGACAGGGAACTATGGCTACACCTTC.